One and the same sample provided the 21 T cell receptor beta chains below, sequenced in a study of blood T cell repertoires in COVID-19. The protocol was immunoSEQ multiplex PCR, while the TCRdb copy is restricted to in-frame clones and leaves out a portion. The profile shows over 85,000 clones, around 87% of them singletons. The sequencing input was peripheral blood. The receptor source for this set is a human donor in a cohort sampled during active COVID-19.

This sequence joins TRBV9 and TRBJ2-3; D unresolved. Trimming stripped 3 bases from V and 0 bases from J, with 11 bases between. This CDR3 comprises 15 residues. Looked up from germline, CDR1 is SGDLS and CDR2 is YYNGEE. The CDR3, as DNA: TGTGCCAGCAGCGAGAGGCCCTCCAGCACAGATACGCAGTATTTT. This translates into CASSERPSSTDTQYF.

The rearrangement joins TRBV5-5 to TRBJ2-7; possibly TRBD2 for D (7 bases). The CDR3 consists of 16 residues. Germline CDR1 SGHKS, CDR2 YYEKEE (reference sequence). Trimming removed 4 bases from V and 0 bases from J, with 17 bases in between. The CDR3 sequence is CASSGRTGGRSYEQYF. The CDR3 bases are TGTGCCAGCAGCGGGAGGACGGGGGGCCGCTCCTACGAGCAGTACTTC.

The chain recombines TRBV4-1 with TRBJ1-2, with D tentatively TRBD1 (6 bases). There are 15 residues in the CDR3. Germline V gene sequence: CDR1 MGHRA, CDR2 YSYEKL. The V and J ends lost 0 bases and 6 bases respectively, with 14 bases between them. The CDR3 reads CASSQDFRGVDGYTF. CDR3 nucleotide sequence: TGCGCCAGCAGCCAAGATTTCAGGGGAGTCGATGGCTACACCTTC.

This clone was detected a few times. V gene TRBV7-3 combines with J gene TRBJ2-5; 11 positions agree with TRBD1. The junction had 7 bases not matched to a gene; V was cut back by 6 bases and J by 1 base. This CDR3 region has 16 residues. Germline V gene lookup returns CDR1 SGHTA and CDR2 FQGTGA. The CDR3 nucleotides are TGTGCCAGCAGTCCCGGGACAGGGGGACGCCAAGAGACCCAGTACTTC. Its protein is CASSPGTGGRQETQYF.

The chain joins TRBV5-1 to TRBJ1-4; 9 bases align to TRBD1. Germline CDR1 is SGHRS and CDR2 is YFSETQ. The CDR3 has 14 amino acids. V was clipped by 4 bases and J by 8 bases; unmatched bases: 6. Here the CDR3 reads CASSAQGAGEKLFF. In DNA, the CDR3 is TGCGCCAGCAGCGCACAGGGGGCTGGGGAAAAACTGTTTTTT. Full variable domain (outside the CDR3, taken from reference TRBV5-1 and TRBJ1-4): KAGVTQTPRYLIKTRGQQVTLSCSPISGHRSVSWYQQTPGQGLQFLFEYFSETQRNKGNFPGRFSGRQFSNSRSEMNVSTLELGDSALYLCASSAQGAGEKLFFGSGTQLSVL.

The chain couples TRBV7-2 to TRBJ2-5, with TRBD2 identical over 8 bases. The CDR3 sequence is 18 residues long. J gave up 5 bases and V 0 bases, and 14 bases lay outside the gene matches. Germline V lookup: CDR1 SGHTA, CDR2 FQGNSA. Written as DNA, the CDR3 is TGTGCCAGCAGCTTAGCGTCGTGGGGTAGCGGGACCCGGGAGACCCAGTACTTC. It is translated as CASSLASWGSGTRETQYF.

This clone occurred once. CDR3 protein: CASSMWDSSYEQYF. In DNA form, the CDR3 reads TGTGCCAGTAGTATGTGGGACAGCTCCTACGAGCAGTACTTC. The chain employs TRBV19 and TRBJ2-7; 7 bases match TRBD1. Germline V CDR1 and CDR2: LNHDA, SQIVND (reference sequence). J gave up 0 bases and V 3 bases, and 2 bases lay outside the gene matches. The CDR3 length is 14 residues.

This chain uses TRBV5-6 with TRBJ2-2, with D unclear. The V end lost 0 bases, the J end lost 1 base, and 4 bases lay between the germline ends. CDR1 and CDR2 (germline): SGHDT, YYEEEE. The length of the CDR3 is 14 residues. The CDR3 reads CASSLVRNTGELFF. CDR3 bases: TGTGCCAGCAGCTTGGTTCGGAACACCGGGGAGCTGTTTTTT.

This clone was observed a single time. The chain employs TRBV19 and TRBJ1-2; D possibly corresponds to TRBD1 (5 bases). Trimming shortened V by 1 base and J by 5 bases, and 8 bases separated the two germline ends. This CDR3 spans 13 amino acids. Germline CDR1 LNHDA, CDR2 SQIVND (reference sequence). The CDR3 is CASSIGQRYGYTF. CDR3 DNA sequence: TGTGCCAGTAGTATAGGACAGCGATATGGCTACACCTTC.

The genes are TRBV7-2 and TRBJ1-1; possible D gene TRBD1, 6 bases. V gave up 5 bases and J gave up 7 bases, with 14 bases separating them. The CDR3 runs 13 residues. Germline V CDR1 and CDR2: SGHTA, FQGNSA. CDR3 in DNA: TGTGCCAGCAGCCAGGGGTCCCGTGGTGAAGCTTTCTTT. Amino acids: CASSQGSRGEAFF.

Here the CDR3 DNA reads TGTGCCAGTAGTAGGACTACTAGCGGGGGGCGGAATGAGCAGTTCTTC. Translating it yields CASSRTTSGGRNEQFF. The chain combines TRBV19 with TRBJ2-1, with 12 bases matching TRBD2. Trimming took 4 bases from V and 7 from J; bases not matched to a gene: 8. This CDR3 contains 16 residues. Germline CDR1 reads LNHDA; CDR2 reads SQIVND (reference sequence).

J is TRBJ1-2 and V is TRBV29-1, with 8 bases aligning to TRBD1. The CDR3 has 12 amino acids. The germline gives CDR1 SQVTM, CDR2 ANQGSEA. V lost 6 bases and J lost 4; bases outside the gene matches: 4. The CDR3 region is CSVYRGTYGYTF. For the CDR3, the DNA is TGCAGCGTGTACAGGGGGACCTATGGCTACACCTTC.

The CDR3 sequence is CASSYSIRGGDTQYF. CDR3 sequence (DNA): TGTGCCAGCAGTTACTCGATACGGGGGGGAGATACGCAGTATTTT. This chain connects TRBV6-5 to TRBJ2-3, with TRBD2 identical over 8 bases. The CDR3 has 15 residues. From germline, CDR1 is MNHEY and CDR2 SVGAGI. V shed 0 bases, J shed 5 bases, and the junction held 4 bases outside the gene matches.

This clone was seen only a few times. CDR3: CASSSGTGWTNTEAFF. The DNA of the CDR3 is TGCGCCAGCAGCTCTGGGACAGGGTGGACGAACACTGAAGCTTTCTTT. The V and J genes are TRBV5-1 and TRBJ1-1, with 9 bases lining up with TRBD1. V shed 3 bases and J 1 base; nucleotides not matched to a gene: 7. Germline V gene data show CDR1 as SGHRS and CDR2 as YFSETQ. CDR3 length: 16 residues.

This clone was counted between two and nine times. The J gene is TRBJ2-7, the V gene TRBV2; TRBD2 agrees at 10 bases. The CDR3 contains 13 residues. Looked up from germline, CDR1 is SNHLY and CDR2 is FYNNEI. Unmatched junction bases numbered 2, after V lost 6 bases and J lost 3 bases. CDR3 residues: CASRWTSGYEQYF. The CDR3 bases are TGTGCCAGCAGATGGACTAGCGGCTACGAGCAGTACTTC. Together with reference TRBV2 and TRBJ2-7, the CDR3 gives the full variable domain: EPEVTQTPSHQVTQMGQEVILRCVPISNHLYFYWYRQILGQKVEFLVSFYNNEISEKSEIFDDQFSVERPDGSNFTLKIRSTKLEDSAMYFCASRWTSGYEQYFGPGTRLTVT.

DNA for the CDR3: TGTGCCAGCAGTTACCCGGCAGGGTTTGGTGAAAAACTGTTTTTT. Translation gives CASSYPAGFGEKLFF. The chain couples TRBV28 to TRBJ1-4; D is possibly TRBD1 (5 bases). This CDR3 is 15 amino acids long. Looked up from germline, CDR1 is MDHEN and CDR2 is SYDVKM. Trimming stripped 4 bases from V and 7 bases from J, with 16 bases between. Full variable domain (remainder filled in from reference TRBV28 and TRBJ1-4): DVKVTQSSRYLVKRTGEKVFLECVQDMDHENMFWYRQDPGLGLRLIYFSYDVKMKEKGDIPEGYSVSREKKERFSLILESASTNQTSMYLCASSYPAGFGEKLFFGSGTQLSVL.

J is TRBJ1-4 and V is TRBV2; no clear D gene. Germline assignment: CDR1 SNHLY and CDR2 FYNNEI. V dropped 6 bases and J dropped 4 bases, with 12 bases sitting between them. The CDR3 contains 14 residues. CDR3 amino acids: CASSRSYLNEKLFF. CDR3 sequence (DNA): TGTGCCAGCAGCCGGTCCTACCTTAATGAAAAACTGTTTTTT.

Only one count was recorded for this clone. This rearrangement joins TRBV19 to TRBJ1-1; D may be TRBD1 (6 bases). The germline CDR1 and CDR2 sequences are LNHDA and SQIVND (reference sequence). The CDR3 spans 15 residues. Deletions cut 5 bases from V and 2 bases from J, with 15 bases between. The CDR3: CASSANPQGNTEAFF. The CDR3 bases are TGTGCCAGTAGTGCCAACCCACAGGGAAACACTGAAGCTTTCTTT.

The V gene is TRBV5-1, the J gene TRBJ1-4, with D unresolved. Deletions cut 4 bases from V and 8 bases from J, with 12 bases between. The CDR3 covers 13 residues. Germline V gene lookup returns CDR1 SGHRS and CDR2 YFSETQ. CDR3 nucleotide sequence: TGCGCCAGCAGCGCTTCGGCGAGGGAAAAACTGTTTTTT. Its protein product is CASSASAREKLFF.

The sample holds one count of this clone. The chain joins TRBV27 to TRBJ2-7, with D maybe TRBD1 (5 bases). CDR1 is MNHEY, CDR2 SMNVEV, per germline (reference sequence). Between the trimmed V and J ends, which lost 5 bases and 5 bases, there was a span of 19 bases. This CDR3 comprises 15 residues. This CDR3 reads CASSTVLTGYHEQYF. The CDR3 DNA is TGTGCCAGCAGTACGGTACTCACAGGTTATCACGAGCAGTACTTC.

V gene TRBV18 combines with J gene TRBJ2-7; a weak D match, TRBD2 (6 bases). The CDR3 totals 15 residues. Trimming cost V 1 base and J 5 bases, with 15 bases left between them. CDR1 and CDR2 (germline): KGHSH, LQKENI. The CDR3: CASSPLAASMDEQYF. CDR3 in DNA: TGTGCCAGCTCACCACTAGCGGCCTCTATGGACGAGCAGTACTTC.